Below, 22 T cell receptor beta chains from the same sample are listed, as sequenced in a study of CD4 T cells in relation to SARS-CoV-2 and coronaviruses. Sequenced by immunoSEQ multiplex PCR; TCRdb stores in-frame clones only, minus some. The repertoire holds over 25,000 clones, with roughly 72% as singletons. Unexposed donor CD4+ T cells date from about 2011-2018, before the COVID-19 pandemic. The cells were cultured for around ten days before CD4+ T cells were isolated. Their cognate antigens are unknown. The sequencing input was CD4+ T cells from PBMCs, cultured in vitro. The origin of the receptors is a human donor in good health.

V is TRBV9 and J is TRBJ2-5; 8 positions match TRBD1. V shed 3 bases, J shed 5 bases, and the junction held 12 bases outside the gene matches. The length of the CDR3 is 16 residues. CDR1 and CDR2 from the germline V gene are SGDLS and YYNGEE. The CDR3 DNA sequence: TGTGCCAGCAGCGCCCCCGGACAGGGCCTAGGGGAGACCCAGTACTTC. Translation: CASSAPGQGLGETQYF.

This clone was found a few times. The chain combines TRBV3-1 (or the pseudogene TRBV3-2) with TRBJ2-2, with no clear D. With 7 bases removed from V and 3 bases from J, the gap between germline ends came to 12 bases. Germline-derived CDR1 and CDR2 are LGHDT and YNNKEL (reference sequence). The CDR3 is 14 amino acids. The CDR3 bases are TGTGCCAGCACCCCGGTAGCTTACACCGGGGAGCTGTTTTTT. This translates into CASTPVAYTGELFF.

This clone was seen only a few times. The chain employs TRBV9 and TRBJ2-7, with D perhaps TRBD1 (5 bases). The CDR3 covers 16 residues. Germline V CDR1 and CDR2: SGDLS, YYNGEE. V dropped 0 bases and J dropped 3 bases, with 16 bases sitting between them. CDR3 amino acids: CASSVADNWPVYEQYF. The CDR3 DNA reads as TGTGCCAGCAGCGTAGCGGACAACTGGCCCGTCTACGAGCAGTACTTC. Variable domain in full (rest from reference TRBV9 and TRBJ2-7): DSGVTQTPKHLITATGQRVTLRCSPRSGDLSVYWYQQSLDQGLQFLIQYYNGEERAKGNILERFSAQQFPDLHSELNLSSLELGDSALYFCASSVADNWPVYEQYFGPGTRLTVT.

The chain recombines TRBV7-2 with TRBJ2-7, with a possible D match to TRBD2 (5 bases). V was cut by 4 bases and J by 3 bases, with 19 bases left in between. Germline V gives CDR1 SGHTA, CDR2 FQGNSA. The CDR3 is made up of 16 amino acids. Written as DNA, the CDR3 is TGTGCCAGCAGCTCTAGAGGGCCAGCGGTAATCTACGAGCAGTACTTC. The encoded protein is CASSSRGPAVIYEQYF.

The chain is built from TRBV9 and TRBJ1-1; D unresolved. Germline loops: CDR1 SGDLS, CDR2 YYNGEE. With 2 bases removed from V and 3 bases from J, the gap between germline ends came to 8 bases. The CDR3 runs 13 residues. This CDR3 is CASSVLQYTEAFF. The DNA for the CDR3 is TGTGCCAGCAGCGTGCTCCAGTACACTGAAGCTTTCTTT.

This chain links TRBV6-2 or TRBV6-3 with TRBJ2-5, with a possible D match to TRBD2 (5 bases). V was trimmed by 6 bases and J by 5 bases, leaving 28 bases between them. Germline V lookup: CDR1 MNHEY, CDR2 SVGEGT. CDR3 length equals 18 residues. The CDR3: CASRPTLRGWAERETQYF. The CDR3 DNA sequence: TGTGCCAGCAGGCCTACGCTTCGCGGGTGGGCGGAGAGGGAGACCCAGTACTTC.

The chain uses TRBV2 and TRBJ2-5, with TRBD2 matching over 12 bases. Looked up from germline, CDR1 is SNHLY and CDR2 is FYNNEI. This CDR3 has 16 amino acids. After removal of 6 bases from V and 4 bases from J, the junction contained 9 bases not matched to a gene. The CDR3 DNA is TGTGCCAGCAGGGCCTGGACTAGCGGGGATCGAGAGACCCAGTACTTC. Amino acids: CASRAWTSGDRETQYF. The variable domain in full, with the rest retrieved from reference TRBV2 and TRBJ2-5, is EPEVTQTPSHQVTQMGQEVILRCVPISNHLYFYWYRQILGQKVEFLVSFYNNEISEKSEIFDDQFSVERPDGSNFTLKIRSTKLEDSAMYFCASRAWTSGDRETQYFGPGTRLLVL.

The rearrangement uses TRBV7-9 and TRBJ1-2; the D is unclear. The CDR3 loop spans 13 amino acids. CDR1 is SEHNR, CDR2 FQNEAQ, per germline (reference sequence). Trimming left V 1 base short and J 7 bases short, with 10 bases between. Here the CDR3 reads CASSLGSFGGYTF. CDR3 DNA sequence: TGTGCCAGCAGCTTAGGCTCATTTGGTGGCTACACCTTC.

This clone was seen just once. The CDR3 DNA follows: TGTGCCAGCAGTTTAAGTGGGCAAGAGACCCAGTACTTC. It encodes CASSLSGQETQYF. V gene TRBV12-3 or TRBV12-4 combines with J gene TRBJ2-5; no reliable D call. The V and J ends lost 2 bases and 2 bases respectively, with 6 bases between them. The length of the CDR3 is 13 residues.

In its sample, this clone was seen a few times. DNA for the CDR3: TGTGCCAGCAGCTTGGGGACAGGTGTCTTCTACGAGCAGTACTTC. This gives the protein CASSLGTGVFYEQYF. The chain joins TRBV7-6 to TRBJ2-7, with 8 bases lining up with TRBD1. With 3 bases clipped from V and 3 bases from J, the junction kept 7 bases outside the gene matches. CDR3 length: 15 residues. The germline V gene encodes CDR1 SGHVS and CDR2 FNYEAQ.

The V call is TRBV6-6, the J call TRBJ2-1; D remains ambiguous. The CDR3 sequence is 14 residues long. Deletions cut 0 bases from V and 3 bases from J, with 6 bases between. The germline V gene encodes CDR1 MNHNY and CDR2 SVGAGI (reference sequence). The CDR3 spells CASSYSDSYNEQFF. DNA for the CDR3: TGTGCCAGCAGTTACTCGGATAGCTACAATGAGCAGTTCTTC.

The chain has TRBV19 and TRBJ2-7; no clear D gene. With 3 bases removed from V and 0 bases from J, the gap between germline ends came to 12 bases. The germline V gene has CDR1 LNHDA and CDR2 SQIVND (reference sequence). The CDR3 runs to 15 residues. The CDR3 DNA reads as TGTGCCAGTAGTATGGGCAGCCTTATCTCCTACGAGCAGTACTTC. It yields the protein CASSMGSLISYEQYF.

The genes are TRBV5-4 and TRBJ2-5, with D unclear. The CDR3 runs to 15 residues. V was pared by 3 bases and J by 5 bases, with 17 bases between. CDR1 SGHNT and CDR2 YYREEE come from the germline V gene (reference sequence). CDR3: CASSSFGGSRETQYF. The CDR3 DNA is TGTGCCAGCAGCTCCTTCGGCGGATCCAGGGAGACCCAGTACTTC.

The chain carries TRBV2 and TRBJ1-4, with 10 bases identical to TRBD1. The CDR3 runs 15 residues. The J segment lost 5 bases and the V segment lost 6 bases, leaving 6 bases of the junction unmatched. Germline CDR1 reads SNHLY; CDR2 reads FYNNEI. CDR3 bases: TGTGCCAGCAGAACCGGGACAGGGGCAAATGAAAAACTGTTTTTT. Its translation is CASRTGTGANEKLFF. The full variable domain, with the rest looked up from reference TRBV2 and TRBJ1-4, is EPEVTQTPSHQVTQMGQEVILRCVPISNHLYFYWYRQILGQKVEFLVSFYNNEISEKSEIFDDQFSVERPDGSNFTLKIRSTKLEDSAMYFCASRTGTGANEKLFFGSGTQLSVL.

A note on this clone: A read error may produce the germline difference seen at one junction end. CDR3 amino acids: CASSLGSETAAMNF. The CDR3 DNA is TGTGCCAGCAGCTTAGGTAGCGAGACAGCCGCAATGAACTTC. The chain recombines TRBV11-2 with TRBJ2-4; either TRBD1 or TRBD2 may supply D (5 bases each). Germline V gene data show CDR1 as SGHAT and CDR2 as FQNNGV. The CDR3 totals 14 residues.

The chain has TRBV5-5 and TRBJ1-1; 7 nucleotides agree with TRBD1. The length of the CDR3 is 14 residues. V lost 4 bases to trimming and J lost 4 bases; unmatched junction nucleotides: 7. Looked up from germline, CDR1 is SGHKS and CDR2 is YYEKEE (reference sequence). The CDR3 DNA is TGTGCCAGCAGCACTCAGGGGGGTAGCACTGAAGCTTTCTTT. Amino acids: CASSTQGGSTEAFF.

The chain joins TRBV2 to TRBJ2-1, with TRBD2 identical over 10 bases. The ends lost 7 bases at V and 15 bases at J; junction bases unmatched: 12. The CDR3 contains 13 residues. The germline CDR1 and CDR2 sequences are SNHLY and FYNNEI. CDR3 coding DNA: TGTGCCAGCAAGCTAGCGGGAGAGGCTGTTCCGTTCTTC. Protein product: CASKLAGEAVPFF.

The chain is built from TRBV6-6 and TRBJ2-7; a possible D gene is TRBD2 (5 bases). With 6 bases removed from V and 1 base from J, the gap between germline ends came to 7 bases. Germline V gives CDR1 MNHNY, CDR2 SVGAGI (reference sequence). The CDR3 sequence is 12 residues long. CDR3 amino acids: CASRGGSYEQYF. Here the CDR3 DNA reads TGTGCCAGCAGAGGAGGTTCCTACGAGCAGTACTTC.

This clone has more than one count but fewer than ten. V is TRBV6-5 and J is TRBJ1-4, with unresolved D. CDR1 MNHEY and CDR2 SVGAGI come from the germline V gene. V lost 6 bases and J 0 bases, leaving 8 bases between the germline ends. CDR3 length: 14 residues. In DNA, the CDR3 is TGTGCCAGCAGATCGGATACAACTAATGAAAAACTGTTTTTT. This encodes CASRSDTTNEKLFF.

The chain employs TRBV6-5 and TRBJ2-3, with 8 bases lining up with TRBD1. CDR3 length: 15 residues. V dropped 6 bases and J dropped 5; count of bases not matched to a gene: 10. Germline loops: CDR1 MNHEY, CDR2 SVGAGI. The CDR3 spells CASRFTQGAGDTQYF. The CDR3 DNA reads TGTGCCAGCAGATTCACCCAGGGGGCTGGAGATACGCAGTATTTT.

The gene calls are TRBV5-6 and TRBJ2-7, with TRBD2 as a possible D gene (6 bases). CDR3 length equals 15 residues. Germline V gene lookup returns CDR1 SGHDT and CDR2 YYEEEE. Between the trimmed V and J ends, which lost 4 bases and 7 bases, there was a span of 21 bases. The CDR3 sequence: CASSGGTLDGGEQYF. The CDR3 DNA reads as TGTGCCAGCAGCGGGGGGACCCTAGATGGTGGGGAGCAGTACTTC. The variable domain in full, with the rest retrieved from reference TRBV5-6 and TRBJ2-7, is DAGVTQSPTHLIKTRGQQVTLRCSPKSGHDTVSWYQQALGQGPQFIFQYYEEEERQRGNFPDRFSGHQFPNYSSELNVNALLLGDSALYLCASSGGTLDGGEQYFGPGTRLTVT.

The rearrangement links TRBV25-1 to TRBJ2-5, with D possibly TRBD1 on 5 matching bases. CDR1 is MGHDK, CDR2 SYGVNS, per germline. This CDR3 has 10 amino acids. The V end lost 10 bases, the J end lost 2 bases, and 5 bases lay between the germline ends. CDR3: CATGQETQYF. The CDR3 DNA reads TGTGCCACAGGGCAAGAGACCCAGTACTTC.